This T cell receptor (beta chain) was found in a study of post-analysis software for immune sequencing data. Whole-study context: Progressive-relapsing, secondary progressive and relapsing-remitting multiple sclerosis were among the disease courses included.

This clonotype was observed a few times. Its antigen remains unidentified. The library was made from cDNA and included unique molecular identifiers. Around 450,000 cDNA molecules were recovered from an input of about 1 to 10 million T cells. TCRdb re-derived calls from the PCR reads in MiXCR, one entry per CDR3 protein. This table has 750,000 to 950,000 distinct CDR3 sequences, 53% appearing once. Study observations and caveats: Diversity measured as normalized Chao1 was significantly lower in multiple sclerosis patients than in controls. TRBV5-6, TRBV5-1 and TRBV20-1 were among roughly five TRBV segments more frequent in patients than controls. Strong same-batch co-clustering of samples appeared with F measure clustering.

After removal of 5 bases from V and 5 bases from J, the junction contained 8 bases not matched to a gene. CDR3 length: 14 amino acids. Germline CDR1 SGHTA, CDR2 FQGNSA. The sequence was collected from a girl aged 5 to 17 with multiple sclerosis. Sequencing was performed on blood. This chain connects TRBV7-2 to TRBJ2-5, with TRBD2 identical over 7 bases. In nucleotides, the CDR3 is TGTGCCAGCAGCGTCCCCGGGGGGTGGGAGACCCAGTACTTC. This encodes CASSVPGGWETQYF.